This paragraph covers one TCR beta chain sequence. The antigen remains unidentified. Template switching with 5'RACE generated the TCR cDNA and added a universal primer site and UMIs. Each CDR3 protein gets one entry after TCRdb re-called the 5' RACE reads with MiXCR. The sample includes a few hundred thousand distinct CDR3 sequences, around 20% of them seen just once. The data derive from a study of T cells after yellow fever vaccination. Findings and caveats of the study: Clones from primary vaccination mostly reappeared after the booster (96% CD4, under 90% CD8).

The source of this sequence is a man between 18 and 35 years old who received the YFV17D yellow fever vaccine. Sequencing used PBMCs, obtained before the yellow fever booster vaccination.

The CDR3 bases are TGTGCCAGCAGTCCCGGGACGGAGAACACTGAAGCTTTCTTT. Encoded protein: CASSPGTENTEAFF. The chain recombines TRBV2 with TRBJ1-1; maybe TRBD1 (5 bases). Germline loops: CDR1 SNHLY, CDR2 FYNNEI. CDR3 length equals 14 residues. V lost 5 bases, J lost 1 base, and 11 bases lay in between.